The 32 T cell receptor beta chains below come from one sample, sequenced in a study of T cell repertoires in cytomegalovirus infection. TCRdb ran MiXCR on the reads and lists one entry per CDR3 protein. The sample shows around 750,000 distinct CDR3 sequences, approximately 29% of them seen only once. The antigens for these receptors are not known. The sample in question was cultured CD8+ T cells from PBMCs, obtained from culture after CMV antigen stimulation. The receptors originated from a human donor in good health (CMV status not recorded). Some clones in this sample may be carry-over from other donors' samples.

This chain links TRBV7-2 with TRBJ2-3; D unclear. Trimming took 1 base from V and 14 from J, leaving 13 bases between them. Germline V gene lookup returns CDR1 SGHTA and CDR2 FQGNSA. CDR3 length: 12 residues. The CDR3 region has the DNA TGTGCCAGCAGCTTAGTGGGCCTTGAGACGTATTTT. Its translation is CASSLVGLETYF. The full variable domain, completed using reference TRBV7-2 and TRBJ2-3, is GAGVSQSPSNKVTEKGKDVELRCDPISGHTALYWYRQSLGQGLEFLIYFQGNSAPDKSGLPSDRFSAERTGGSVSTLTIQRTQQEDSAVYLCASSLVGLETYFGPGTRLTVL.

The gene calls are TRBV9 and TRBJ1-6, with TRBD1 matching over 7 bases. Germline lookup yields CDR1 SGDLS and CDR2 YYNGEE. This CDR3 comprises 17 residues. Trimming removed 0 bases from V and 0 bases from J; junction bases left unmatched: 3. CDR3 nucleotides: TGTGCCAGCAGCGTAGGGGGACAGAGCTCCTATAATTCACCCCTCCACTTT. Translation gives CASSVGGQSSYNSPLHF.

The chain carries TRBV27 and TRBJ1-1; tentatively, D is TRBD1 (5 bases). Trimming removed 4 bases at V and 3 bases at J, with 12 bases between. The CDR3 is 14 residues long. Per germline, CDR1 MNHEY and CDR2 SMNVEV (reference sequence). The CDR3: CASSSGTADTEAFF. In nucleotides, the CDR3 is TGTGCCAGCAGTTCAGGGACCGCCGACACTGAAGCTTTCTTT.

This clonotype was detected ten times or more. In DNA form, the CDR3 reads TGTGCCAGCAGCTTAGGGGGGCTTATGAAGTTGAACACTGAAGCTTTCTTT. Its translation: CASSLGGLMKLNTEAFF. The chain has TRBV7-8 and TRBJ1-1; D possibly corresponds to TRBD1 (6 bases). The V end lost 1 base, the J end lost 0 bases, and 15 bases lay between the germline ends. This CDR3 region has 17 residues. In germline, CDR1 is SGHVS, CDR2 FQNEAQ.

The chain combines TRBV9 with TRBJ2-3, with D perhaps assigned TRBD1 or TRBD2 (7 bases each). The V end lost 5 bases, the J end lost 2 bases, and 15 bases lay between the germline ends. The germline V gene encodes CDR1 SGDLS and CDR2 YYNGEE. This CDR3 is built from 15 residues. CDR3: CASRGGDSLTDTQYF. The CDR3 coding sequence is TGTGCCAGCAGGGGGGGGGACAGCCTCACAGATACGCAGTATTTT. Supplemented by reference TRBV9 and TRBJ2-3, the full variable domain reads DSGVTQTPKHLITATGQRVTLRCSPRSGDLSVYWYQQSLDQGLQFLIQYYNGEERAKGNILERFSAQQFPDLHSELNLSSLELGDSALYFCASRGGDSLTDTQYFGPGTRLTVL.

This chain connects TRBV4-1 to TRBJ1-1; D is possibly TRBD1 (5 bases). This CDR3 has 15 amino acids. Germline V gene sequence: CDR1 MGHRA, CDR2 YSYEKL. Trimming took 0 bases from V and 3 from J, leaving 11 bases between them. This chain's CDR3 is CASSQDPGDYTEAFF. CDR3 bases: TGCGCCAGCAGCCAAGATCCGGGGGACTACACTGAAGCTTTCTTT.

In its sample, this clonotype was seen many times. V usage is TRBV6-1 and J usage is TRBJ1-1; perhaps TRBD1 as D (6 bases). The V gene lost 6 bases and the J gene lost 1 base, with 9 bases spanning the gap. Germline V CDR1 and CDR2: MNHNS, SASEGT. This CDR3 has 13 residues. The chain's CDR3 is CASSWGQNTEAFF. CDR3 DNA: TGTGCCAGCAGCTGGGGACAGAACACTGAAGCTTTCTTT.

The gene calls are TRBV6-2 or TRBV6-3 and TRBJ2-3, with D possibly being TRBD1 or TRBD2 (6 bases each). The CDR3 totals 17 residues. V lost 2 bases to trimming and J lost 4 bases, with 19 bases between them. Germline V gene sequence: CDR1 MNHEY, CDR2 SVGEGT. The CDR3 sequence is CASSYLAQGRFADTQYF. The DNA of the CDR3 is TGTGCCAGCAGTTACCTCGCCCAGGGGAGGTTCGCAGATACGCAGTATTTT.

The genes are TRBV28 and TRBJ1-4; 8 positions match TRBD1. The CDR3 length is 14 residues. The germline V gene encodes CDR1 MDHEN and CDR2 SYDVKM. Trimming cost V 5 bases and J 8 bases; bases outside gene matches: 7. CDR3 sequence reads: CASSAGGAGEKLFF. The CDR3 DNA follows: TGTGCCAGCAGTGCAGGGGGCGCGGGAGAAAAACTGTTTTTT.

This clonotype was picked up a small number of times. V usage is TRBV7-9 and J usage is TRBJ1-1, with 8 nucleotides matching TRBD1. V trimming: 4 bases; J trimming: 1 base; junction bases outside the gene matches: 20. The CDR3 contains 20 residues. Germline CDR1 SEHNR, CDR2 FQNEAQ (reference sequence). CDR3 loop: CASSSNSLHRGYLANTEAFF. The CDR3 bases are TGTGCCAGCAGCTCAAATAGTCTACACAGGGGGTATTTAGCGAACACTGAAGCTTTCTTT.

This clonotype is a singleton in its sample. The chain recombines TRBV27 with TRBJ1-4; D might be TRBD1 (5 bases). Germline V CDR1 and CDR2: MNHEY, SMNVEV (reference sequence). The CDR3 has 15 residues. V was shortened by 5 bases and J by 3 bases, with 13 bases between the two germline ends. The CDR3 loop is CASSLSGRSNEKLFF. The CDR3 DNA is TGTGCCAGCAGTCTGTCAGGGCGATCTAATGAAAAACTGTTTTTT.

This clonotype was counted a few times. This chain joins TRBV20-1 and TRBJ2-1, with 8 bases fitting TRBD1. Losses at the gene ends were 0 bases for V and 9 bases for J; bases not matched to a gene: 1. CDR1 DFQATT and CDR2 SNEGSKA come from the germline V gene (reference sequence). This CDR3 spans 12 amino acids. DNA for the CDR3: TGCAGTGCTAGAGAACAGGGGGTTGAGCAGTTCTTC. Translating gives CSAREQGVEQFF.

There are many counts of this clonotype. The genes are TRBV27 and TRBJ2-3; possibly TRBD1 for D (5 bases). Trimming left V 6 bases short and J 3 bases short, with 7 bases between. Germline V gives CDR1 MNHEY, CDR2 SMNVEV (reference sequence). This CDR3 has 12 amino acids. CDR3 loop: CASSAGTDTQYF. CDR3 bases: TGTGCCAGCAGCGCAGGGACAGATACGCAGTATTTT.

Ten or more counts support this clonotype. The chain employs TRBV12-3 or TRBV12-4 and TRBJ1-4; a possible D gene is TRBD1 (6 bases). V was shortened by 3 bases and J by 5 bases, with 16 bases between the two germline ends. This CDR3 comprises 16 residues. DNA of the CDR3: TGTGCCAGCAGTTTTTCTACAGGGAGGGGAAATGAAAAACTGTTTTTT. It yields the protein CASSFSTGRGNEKLFF.

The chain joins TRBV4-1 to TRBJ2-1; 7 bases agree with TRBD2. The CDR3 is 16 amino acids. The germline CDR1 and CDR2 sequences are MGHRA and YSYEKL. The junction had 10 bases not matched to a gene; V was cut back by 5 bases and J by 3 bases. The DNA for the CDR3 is TGCGCCAGCAGCGCCCGCGGAAGCGGGGTCTACAATGAGCAGTTCTTC. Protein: CASSARGSGVYNEQFF.

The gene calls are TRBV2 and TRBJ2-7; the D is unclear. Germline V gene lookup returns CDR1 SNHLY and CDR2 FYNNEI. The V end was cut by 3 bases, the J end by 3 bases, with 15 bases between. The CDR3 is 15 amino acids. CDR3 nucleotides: TGTGCCAGCAGTGATGGGATTCCCTCTATCTACGAGCAGTACTTC. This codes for CASSDGIPSIYEQYF.

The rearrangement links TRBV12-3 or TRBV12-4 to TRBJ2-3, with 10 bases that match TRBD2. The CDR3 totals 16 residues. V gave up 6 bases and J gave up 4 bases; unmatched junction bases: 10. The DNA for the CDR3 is TGTGCCAGCAGCTTGATAAGCGGGGGGGCTTCAGATACGCAGTATTTT. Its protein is CASSLISGGASDTQYF.

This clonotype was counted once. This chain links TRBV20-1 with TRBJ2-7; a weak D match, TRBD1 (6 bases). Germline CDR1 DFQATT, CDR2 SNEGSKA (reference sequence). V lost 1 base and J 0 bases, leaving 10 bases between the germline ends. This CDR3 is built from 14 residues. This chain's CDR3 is CSARVQGSSYEQYV. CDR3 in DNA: TGCAGTGCTAGAGTCCAGGGGAGCTCCTACGAGCAGTACGTC.

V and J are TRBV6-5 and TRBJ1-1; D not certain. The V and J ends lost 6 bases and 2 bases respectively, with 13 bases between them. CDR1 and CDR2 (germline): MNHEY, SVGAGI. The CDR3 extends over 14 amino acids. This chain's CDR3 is CASSPGWSNTEAFF. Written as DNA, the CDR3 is TGTGCCAGCAGCCCGGGGTGGAGTAACACTGAAGCTTTCTTT.

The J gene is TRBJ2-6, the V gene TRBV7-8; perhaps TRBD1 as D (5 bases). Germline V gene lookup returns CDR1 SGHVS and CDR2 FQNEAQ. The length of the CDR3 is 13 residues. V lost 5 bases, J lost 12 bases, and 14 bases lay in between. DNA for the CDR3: TGTGCCAGCAGCGCAAGGGGCCGCAGCGTCCTGACTTTC. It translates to CASSARGRSVLTF.

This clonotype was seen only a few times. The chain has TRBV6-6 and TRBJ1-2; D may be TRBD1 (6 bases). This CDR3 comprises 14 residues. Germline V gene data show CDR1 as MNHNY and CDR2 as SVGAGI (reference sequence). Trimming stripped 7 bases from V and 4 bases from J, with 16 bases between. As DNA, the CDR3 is TGTGCCAGCACCTCAGGAACAGGGTTCTATGGCTACACCTTC. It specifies CASTSGTGFYGYTF.

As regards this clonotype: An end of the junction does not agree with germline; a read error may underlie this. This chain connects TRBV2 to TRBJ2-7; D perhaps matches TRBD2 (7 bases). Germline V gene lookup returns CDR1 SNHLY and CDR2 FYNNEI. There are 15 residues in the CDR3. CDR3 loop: CANSAGGQGFYEQYF. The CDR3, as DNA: TGTGCCAACAGTGCCGGGGGGCAGGGGTTCTACGAGCAGTACTTC.

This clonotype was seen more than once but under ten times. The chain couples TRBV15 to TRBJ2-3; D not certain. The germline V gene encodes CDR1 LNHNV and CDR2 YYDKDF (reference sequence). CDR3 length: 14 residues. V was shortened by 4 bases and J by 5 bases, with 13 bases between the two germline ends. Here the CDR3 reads CATSMRTIRDTQYF. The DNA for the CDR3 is TGTGCCACCAGCATGAGGACCATCAGAGATACGCAGTATTTT.

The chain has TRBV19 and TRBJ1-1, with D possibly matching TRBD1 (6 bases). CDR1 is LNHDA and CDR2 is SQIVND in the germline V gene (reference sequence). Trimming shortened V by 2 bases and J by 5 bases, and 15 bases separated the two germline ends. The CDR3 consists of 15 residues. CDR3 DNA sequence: TGTGCCAGTAGTATATTGGGGGGGGGCCGGACTGAAGCTTTCTTT. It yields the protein CASSILGGGRTEAFF.

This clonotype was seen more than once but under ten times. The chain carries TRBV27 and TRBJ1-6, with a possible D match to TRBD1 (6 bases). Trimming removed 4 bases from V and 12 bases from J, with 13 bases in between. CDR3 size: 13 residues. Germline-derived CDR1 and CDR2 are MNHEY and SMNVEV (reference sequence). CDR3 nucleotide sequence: TGTGCCAGCAGTTGGACAGCGTTCGGACCCCTCCACTTT. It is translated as CASSWTAFGPLHF.

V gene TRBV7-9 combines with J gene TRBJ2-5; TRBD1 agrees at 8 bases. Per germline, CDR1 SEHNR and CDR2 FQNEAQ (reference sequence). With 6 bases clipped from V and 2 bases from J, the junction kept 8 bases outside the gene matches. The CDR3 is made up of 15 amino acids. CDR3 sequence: CASSPGTGEQETQYF. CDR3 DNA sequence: TGTGCCAGCAGTCCCGGGACAGGCGAACAAGAGACCCAGTACTTC.

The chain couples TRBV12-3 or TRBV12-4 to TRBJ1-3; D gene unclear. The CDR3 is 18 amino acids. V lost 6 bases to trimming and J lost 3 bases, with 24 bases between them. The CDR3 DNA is TGTGCCAGCAGGCCCGGTCAAGGTGAGGGAGAAAATGGAAACACCATATATTTT. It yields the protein CASRPGQGEGENGNTIYF.

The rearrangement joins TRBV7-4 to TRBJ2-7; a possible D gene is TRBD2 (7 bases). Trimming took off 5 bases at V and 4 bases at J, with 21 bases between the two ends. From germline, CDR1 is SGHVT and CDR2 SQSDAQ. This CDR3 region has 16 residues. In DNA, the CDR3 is TGTGCCAGCAGCCCGAGAGGGGGGGCCGACATTTACGAGCAGTACTTC. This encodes CASSPRGGADIYEQYF.

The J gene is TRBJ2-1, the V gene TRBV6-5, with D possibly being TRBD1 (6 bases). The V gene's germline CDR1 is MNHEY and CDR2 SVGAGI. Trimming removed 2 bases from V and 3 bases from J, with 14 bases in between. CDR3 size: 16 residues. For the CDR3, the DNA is TGTGCCAGCAGTTACAGGACAGCGAGCATCTACAATGAGCAGTTCTTC. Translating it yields CASSYRTASIYNEQFF.

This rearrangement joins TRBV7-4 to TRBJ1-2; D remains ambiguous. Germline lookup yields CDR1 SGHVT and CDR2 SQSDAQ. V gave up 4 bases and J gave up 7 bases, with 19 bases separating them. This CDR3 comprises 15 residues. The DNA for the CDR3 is TGTGCCAGCAGCTCCGGGGAAGAGGCCCCAGGTGGCTACACCTTC. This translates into CASSSGEEAPGGYTF.

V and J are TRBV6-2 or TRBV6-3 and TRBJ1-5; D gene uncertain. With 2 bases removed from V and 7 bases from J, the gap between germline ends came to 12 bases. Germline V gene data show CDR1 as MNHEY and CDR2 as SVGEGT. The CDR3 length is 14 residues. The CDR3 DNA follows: TGTGCCAGCAGTTACCCCGGAGGCAGCCAGCCCCAGCATTTT. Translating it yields CASSYPGGSQPQHF.

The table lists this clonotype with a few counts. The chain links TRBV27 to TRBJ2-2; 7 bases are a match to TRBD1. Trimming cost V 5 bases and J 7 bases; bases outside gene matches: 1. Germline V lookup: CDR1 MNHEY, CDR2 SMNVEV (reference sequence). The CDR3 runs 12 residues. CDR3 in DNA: TGTGCCAGCAGTGCAGGGGGCGGGGAGCTGTTTTTT. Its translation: CASSAGGGELFF.